This entry is about one T cell receptor beta chain. These data belong to a study of blood T cells in healthy people across ages. A sample-barcoded 5' primer and a J-beta primer mix were used in a second PCR of roughly 7 to 11 cycles. MiXCR was run by TCRdb on the 5' RACE reads, yielding one entry per CDR3 protein. The sample lists about 1.8 million distinct CDR3 sequences; about 49% were seen once. Germline CDR1 reads SQVTM; CDR2 reads ANQGSEA. The CDR3 length is 15 residues. The junction had 12 bases not matched to a gene; V was cut back by 7 bases and J by 4 bases. This sequence originates from a woman between 35 and 50 years old in good health. The sample consisted of blood. This chain uses TRBV29-1 with TRBJ1-2, with 10 nucleotides matching TRBD1. CDR3 nucleotides: TGCAGCGCCGCCGAGGGACAGGGGATCGGCTATGGCTACACCTTC. Translated: CSAAEGQGIGYGYTF. Looking up the rest from reference TRBV29-1 and TRBJ1-2 gives the full variable domain: SAVISQKPSRDICQRGTSLTIQCQVDSQVTMMFWYRQQPGQSLTLIATANQGSEATYESGFVIDKFPISRPNLTFSTLTVSNMSPEDSSIYLCSAAEGQGIGYGYTFGSGTRLTVV.